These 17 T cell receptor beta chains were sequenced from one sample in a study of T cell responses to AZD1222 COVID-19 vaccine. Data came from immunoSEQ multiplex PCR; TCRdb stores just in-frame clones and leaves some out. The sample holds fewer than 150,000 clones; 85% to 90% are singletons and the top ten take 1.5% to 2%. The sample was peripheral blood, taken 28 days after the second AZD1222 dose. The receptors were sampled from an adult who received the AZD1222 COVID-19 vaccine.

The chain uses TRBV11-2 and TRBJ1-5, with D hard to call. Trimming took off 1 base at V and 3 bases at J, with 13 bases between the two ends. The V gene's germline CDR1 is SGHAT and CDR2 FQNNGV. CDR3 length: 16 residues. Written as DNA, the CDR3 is TGTGCCAGCAGCTTAGTCCTGGGGTTCATCAATCAGCCCCAGCATTTT. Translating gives CASSLVLGFINQPQHF.

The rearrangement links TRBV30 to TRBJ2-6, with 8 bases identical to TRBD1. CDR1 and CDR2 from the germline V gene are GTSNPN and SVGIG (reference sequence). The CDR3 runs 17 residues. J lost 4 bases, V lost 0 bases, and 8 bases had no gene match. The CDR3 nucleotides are TGTGCCTGGAGTGTATTCAGGGGGCGCGCAGGGGCCAACGTCCTGACTTTC. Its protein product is CAWSVFRGRAGANVLTF.

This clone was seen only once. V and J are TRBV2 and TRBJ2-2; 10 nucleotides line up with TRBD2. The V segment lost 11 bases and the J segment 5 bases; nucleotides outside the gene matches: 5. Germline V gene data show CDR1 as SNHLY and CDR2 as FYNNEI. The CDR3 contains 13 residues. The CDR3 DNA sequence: TGTGCCGGAAGGACTAGCGGTACCGGGGAGCTGTTTTTT. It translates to CAGRTSGTGELFF.

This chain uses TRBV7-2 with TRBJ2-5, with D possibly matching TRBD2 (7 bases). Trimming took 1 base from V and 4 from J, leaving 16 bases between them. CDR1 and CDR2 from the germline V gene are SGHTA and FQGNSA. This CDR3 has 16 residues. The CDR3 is CASSLGGGAGLETQYF. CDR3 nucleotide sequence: TGTGCCAGCAGCTTAGGAGGGGGGGCAGGCTTAGAGACCCAGTACTTC.

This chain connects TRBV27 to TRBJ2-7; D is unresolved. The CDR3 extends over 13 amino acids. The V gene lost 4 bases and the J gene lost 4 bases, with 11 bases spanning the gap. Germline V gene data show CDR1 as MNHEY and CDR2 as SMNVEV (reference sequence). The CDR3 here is CASSSPRRYEQYF. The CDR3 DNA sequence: TGTGCCAGCAGTTCCCCCAGAAGATACGAGCAGTACTTC.

The CDR3: CASRPAGADNEQFF. In DNA, the CDR3 is TGTGCCAGCCGCCCGGCGGGAGCAGACAATGAGCAGTTCTTC. The V and J genes are TRBV13 and TRBJ2-1; 7 bases match TRBD2. The germline CDR1 and CDR2 sequences are PRHDT and FYEKMQ (reference sequence). The CDR3 consists of 14 residues. The junction had 9 bases not matched to a gene; V was cut back by 8 bases and J by 5 bases. Variable domain in full (rest from reference TRBV13 and TRBJ2-1): AAGVIQSPRHLIKEKRETATLKCYPIPRHDTVYWYQQGPGQDPQFLISFYEKMQSDKGSIPDRFSAQQFSDYHSELNMSSLELGDSALYFCASRPAGADNEQFFGPGTRLTVL.

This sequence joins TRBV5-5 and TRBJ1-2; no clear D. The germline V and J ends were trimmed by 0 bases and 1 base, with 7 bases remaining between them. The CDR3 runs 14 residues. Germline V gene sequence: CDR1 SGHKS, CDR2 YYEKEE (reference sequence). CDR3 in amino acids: CASSLDVFNYGYTF. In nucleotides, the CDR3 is TGTGCCAGCAGCTTGGACGTATTTAACTATGGCTACACCTTC. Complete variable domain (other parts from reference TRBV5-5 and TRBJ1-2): DAGVTQSPTHLIKTRGQQVTLRCSPISGHKSVSWYQQVLGQGPQFIFQYYEKEERGRGNFPDRFSARQFPNYSSELNVNALLLGDSALYLCASSLDVFNYGYTFGSGTRLTVV.

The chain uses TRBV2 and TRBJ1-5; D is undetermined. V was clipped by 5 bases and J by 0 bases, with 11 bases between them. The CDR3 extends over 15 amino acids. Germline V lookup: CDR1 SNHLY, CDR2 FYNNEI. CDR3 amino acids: CASSTGELSNQPQHF. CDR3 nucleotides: TGTGCCAGCAGTACGGGAGAGCTTAGCAATCAGCCCCAGCATTTT.

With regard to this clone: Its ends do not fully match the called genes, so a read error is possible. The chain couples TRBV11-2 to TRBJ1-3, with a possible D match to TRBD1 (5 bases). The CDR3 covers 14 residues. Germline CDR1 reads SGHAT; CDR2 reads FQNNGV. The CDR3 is CASNLGAFGNTIYF. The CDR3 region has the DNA TGTGCCAGCAACTTAGGGGCGTTTGGAAACACCATATATTTT. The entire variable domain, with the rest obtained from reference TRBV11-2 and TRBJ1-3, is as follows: EAGVAQSPRYKIIEKRQSVAFWCNPISGHATLYWYQQILGQGPKLLIQFQNNGVVDDSQLPKDRFSAERLKGVDSTLKIQPAKLEDSAVYLCASNLGAFGNTIYFGEGSWLTVV.

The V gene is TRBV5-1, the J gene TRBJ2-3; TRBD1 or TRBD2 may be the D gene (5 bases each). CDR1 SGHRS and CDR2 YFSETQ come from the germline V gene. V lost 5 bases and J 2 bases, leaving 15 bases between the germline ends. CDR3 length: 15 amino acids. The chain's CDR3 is CASRLRDGPTDTQYF. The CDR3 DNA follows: TGCGCCAGCAGACTTCGGGACGGTCCCACAGATACGCAGTATTTT.

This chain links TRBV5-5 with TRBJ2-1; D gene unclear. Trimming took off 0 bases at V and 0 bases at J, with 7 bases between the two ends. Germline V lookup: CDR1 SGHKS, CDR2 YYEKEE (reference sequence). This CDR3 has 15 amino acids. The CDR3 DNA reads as TGTGCCAGCAGCTTGGACTGGAGCTCCTACAATGAGCAGTTCTTC. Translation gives CASSLDWSSYNEQFF.

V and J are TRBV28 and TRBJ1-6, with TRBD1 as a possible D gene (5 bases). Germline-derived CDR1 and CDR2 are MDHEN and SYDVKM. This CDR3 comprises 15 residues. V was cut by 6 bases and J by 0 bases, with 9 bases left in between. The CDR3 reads CASRQGSSYNSPLHF. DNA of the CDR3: TGTGCCAGCAGGCAGGGCAGCTCCTATAATTCACCCCTCCACTTT.

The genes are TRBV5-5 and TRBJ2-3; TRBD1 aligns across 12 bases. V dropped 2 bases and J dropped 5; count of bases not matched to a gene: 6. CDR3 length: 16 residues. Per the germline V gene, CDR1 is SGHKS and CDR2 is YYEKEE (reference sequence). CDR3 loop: CASSFRGQGAGDTQYF. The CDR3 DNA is TGTGCCAGCAGCTTCAGGGGACAGGGGGCGGGAGATACGCAGTATTTT. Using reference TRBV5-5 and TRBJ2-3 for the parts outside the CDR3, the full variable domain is DAGVTQSPTHLIKTRGQQVTLRCSPISGHKSVSWYQQVLGQGPQFIFQYYEKEERGRGNFPDRFSARQFPNYSSELNVNALLLGDSALYLCASSFRGQGAGDTQYFGPGTRLTVL.

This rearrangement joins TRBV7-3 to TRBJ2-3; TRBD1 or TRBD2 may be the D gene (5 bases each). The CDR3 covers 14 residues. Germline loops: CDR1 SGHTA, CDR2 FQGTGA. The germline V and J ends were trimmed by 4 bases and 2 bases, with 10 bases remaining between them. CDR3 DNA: TGTGCCAGCAGCTCGGGGCCCACCACAGATACGCAGTATTTT. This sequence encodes CASSSGPTTDTQYF.

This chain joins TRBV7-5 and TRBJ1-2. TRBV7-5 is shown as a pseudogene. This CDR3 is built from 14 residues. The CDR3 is CARSLDSTPGGYTF. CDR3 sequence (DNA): TGTGCCAGAAGCTTAGATTCAACTCCCGGGGGCTACACCTTC.

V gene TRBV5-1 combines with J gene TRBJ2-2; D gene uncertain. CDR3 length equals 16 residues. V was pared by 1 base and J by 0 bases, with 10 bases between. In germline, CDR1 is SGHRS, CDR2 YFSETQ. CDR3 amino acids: CASSLWPGTNTGELFF. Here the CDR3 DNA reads TGCGCCAGCAGCTTGTGGCCGGGTACGAACACCGGGGAGCTGTTTTTT.

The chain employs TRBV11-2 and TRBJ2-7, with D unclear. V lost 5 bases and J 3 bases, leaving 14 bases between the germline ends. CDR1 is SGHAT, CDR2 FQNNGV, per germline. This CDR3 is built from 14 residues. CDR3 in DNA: TGTGCCAGCAGCCACCCCGGGCTCAACTACGAGCAGTACTTC. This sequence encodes CASSHPGLNYEQYF.